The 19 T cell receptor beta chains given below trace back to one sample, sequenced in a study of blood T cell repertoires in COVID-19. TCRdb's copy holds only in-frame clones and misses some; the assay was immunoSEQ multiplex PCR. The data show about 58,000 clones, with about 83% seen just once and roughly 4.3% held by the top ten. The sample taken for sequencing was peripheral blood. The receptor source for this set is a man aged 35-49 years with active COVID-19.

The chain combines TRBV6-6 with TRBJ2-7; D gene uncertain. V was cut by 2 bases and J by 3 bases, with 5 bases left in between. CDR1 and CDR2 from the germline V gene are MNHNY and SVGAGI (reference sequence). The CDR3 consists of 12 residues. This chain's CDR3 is CASSYTSYEQYF. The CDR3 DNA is TGTGCCAGCAGTTACACCAGCTACGAGCAGTACTTC.

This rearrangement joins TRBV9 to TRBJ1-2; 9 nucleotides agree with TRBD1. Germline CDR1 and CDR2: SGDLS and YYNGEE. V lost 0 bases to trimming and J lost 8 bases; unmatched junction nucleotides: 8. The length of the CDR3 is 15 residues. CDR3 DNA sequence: TGTGCCAGCAGCGTAGAAGGGGGACAGGGCTACGGCTACACCTTC. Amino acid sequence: CASSVEGGQGYGYTF.

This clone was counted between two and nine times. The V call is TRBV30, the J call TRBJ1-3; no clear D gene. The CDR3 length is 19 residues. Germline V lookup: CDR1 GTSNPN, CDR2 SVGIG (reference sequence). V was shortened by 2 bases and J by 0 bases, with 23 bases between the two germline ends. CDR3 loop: CAWSPTDSRTLSSGNTIYF. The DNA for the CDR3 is TGTGCCTGGAGTCCAACGGACTCCCGAACTCTTAGCTCTGGAAACACCATATATTTT.

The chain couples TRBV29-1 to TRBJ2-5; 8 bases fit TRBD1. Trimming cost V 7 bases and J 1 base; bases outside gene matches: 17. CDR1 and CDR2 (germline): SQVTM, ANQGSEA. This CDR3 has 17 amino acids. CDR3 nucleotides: TGCAGCGCAAAGGTAGCGGCGACAGGGGTTTTCCAAGAGACCCAGTACTTC. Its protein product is CSAKVAATGVFQETQYF.

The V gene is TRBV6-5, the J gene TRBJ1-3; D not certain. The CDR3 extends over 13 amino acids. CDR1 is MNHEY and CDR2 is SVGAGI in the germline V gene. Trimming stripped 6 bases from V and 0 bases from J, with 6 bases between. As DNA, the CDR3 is TGTGCCAGCAGCCGGGTCTCTGGAAACACCATATATTTT. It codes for CASSRVSGNTIYF.

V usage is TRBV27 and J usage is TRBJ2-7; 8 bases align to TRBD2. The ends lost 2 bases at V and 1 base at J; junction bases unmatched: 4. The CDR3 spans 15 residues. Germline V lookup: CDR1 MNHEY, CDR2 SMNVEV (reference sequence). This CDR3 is CASSLRLAGSYEQYF. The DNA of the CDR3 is TGTGCCAGCAGTTTACGGCTAGCGGGTTCCTACGAGCAGTACTTC.

CDR3 DNA sequence: TGCAGCGTCGGACAGGCCGTCGGTGGCTACACCTTC. Encoded protein: CSVGQAVGGYTF. The chain employs TRBV29-1 and TRBJ1-2, with TRBD1 matching over 7 bases. V gave up 6 bases and J gave up 7 bases; unmatched junction bases: 8. This CDR3 contains 12 residues. Germline values: CDR1 SQVTM, CDR2 ANQGSEA.

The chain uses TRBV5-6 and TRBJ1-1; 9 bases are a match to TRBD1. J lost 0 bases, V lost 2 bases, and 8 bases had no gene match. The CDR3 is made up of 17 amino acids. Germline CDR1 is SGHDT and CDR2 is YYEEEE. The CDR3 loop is CASSLGLTGGVNTEAFF. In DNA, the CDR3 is TGTGCCAGCAGCTTAGGGTTGACAGGGGGGGTGAACACTGAAGCTTTCTTT.

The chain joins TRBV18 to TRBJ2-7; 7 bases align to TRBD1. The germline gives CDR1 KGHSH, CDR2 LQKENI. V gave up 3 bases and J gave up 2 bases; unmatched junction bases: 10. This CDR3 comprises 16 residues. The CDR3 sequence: CASSPSIRGQAYEQYF. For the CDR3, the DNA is TGTGCCAGCTCACCCTCAATAAGGGGGCAAGCCTACGAGCAGTACTTC. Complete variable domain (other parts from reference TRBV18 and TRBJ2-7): NAGVMQNPRHLVRRRGQEARLRCSPMKGHSHVYWYRQLPEEGLKFMVYLQKENIIDESGMPKERFSAEFPKEGPSILRIQQVVRGDSAAYFCASSPSIRGQAYEQYFGPGTRLTVT.

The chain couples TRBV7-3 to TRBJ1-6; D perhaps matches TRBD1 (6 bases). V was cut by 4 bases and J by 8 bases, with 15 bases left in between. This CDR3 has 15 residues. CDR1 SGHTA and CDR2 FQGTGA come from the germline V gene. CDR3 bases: TGTGCCAGCAGCTCCGGGACATCGTCGGATTCACCCCTCCACTTT. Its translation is CASSSGTSSDSPLHF.

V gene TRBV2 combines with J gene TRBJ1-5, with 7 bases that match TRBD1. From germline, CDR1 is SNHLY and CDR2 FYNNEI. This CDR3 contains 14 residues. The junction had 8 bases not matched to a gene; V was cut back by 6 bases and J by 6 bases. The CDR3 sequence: CASSGDRAGQPQHF. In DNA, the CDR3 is TGTGCCAGCAGCGGCGACAGGGCCGGTCAGCCCCAGCATTTT.

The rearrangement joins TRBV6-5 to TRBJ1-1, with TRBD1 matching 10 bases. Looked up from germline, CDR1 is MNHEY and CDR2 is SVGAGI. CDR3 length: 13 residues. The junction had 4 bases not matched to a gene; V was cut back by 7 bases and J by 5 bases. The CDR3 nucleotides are TGTGCCAGCATCGGGACAGGGGTAACTGAAGCTTTCTTT. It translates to CASIGTGVTEAFF.

The CDR3 DNA follows: TGTGCCACCAGCCCGGGACTAGCCTTTAGCACAGATACGCAGTATTTT. Translating gives CATSPGLAFSTDTQYF. The chain has TRBV15 and TRBJ2-3; 9 bases line up with TRBD2. Germline V lookup: CDR1 LNHNV, CDR2 YYDKDF (reference sequence). CDR3 length equals 16 residues. Trimming cost V 5 bases and J 0 bases; bases outside gene matches: 6. The full variable domain, its missing parts supplied by reference TRBV15 and TRBJ2-3, is DAMVIQNPRYQVTQFGKPVTLSCSQTLNHNVMYWYQQKSSQAPKLLFHYYDKDFNNEADTPDNFQSRRPNTSFCFLDIRSPGLGDTAMYLCATSPGLAFSTDTQYFGPGTRLTVL.

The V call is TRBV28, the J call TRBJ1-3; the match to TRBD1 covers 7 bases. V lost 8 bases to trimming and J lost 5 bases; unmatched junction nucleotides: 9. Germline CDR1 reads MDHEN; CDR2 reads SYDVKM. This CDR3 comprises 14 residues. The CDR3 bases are TGTGCCAGCCAAAGTACAGGGGCGCGAAACACCATATATTTT. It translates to CASQSTGARNTIYF.

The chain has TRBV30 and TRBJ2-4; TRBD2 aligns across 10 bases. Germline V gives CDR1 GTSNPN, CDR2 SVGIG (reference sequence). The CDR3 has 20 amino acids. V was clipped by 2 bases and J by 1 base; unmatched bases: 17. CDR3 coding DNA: TGTGCCTGGAGTCTCCCCCTGAGCGGGAGGGCCCTCTGGGCCAAAAACATTCAGTACTTC. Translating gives CAWSLPLSGRALWAKNIQYF.

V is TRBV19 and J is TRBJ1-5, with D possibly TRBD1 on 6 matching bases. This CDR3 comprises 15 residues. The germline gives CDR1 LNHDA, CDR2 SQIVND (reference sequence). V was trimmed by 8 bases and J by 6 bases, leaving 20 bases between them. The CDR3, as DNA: TGTGCCAGTTCGGGTACGGGGCAGGGGCTTCAGCCCCAGCATTTT. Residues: CASSGTGQGLQPQHF.

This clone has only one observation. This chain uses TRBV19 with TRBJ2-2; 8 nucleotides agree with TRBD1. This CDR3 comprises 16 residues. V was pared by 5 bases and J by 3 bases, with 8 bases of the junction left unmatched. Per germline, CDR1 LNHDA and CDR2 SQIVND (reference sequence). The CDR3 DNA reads TGTGCCAGTAGTTTTGGACAGGGCTGGGACACCGGGGAGCTGTTTTTT. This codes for CASSFGQGWDTGELFF.

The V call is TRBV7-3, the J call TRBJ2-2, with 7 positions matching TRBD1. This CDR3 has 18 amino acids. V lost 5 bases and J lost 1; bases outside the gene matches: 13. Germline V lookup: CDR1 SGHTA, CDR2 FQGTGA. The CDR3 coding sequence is TGTGCCAGCAGCCGGACAGGCGCCACCGGCGGGAACACCGGGGAGCTGTTTTTT. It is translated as CASSRTGATGGNTGELFF.

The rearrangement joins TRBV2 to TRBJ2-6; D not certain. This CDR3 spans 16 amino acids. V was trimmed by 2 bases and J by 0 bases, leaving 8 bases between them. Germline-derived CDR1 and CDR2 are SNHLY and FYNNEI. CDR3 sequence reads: CASSEFLGSGANVLTF. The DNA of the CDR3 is TGTGCCAGCAGTGAATTTCTCGGCTCTGGGGCCAACGTCCTGACTTTC.